Listed here are 24 T cell receptor beta chains from one sample, sequenced in a study of tumor-infiltrating lymphocytes in localized non-small cell lung cancer. Data came from immunoSEQ multiplex PCR; TCRdb stores just in-frame clones and leaves some out. Of roughly 7,000 clones listed, 74% were seen once; the top ten hold approximately 6.5%. Sequencing used uninvolved lung tissue not adjacent to the tumor. The receptors stem from a human donor with non-small cell lung cancer.

The chain recombines TRBV7-2 with TRBJ2-2; D remains unclear. Germline-derived CDR1 and CDR2 are SGHTA and FQGNSA. The CDR3 consists of 14 residues. Between the trimmed V and J ends, which lost 0 bases and 6 bases, there was a span of 8 bases. CDR3 loop: CASSLAVVPGELFF. The CDR3 DNA sequence: TGTGCCAGCAGCTTAGCGGTTGTGCCCGGGGAGCTGTTTTTT. Full variable domain (rest looked up from reference TRBV7-2 and TRBJ2-2): GAGVSQSPSNKVTEKGKDVELRCDPISGHTALYWYRQSLGQGLEFLIYFQGNSAPDKSGLPSDRFSAERTGGSVSTLTIQRTQQEDSAVYLCASSLAVVPGELFFGEGSRLTVL.

This clone was seen a few times. The J gene is TRBJ2-1, the V gene TRBV7-3; 16 nucleotides line up with TRBD2. The V gene end was trimmed by 2 bases and the J gene end by 5 bases; junction bases not matched to a gene: 6. Germline V gene data show CDR1 as SGHTA and CDR2 as FQGTGA. This CDR3 contains 18 residues. The CDR3 nucleotides are TGTGCCAGCAGCTTAGGGCCGGGACTAGCGGGGGGGGACAATGAGCAGTTCTTC. Amino acid sequence: CASSLGPGLAGGDNEQFF.

The chain couples TRBV7-8 to TRBJ2-7; TRBD1 matches 7 bases. The CDR3 runs to 15 residues. Germline V gene data show CDR1 as SGHVS and CDR2 as FQNEAQ. The junction had 8 bases not matched to a gene; V was cut back by 2 bases and J by 4 bases. CDR3 bases: TGTGCCAGCAGCTTATCCCCGGGACAGATTTACGAGCAGTACTTC. This encodes CASSLSPGQIYEQYF. The full variable domain, rest sourced from reference TRBV7-8 and TRBJ2-7, is GAGVSQSPRYKVAKRGQDVALRCDPISGHVSLFWYQQALGQGPEFLTYFQNEAQLDKSGLPSDRFFAERPEGSVSTLKIQRTQQEDSAVYLCASSLSPGQIYEQYFGPGTRLTVT.

This rearrangement joins TRBV7-3 to TRBJ1-1; TRBD1 agrees at 7 bases. V was pared by 3 bases and J by 1 base, with 5 bases of the junction left unmatched. Germline assignment: CDR1 SGHTA and CDR2 FQGTGA. This CDR3 is 15 amino acids long. Here the CDR3 reads CASSLTGFPNTEAFF. In DNA, the CDR3 is TGTGCCAGCAGCTTGACAGGGTTCCCGAACACTGAAGCTTTCTTT.

The J gene is TRBJ1-2, the V gene TRBV27; 7 positions agree with TRBD1. The CDR3 sequence is 14 residues long. Germline CDR1 MNHEY, CDR2 SMNVEV (reference sequence). V lost 3 bases and J lost 4; bases outside the gene matches: 5. Here the CDR3 DNA reads TGTGCCAGCAGTTTCTCTGACAGGGTCTATGGCTACACCTTC. This codes for CASSFSDRVYGYTF.

The chain joins TRBV29-1 to TRBJ1-2; D remains ambiguous. Germline assignment: CDR1 SQVTM and CDR2 ANQGSEA. Trimming removed 4 bases from V and 2 bases from J, with 8 bases in between. The length of the CDR3 is 12 residues. CDR3 bases: TGCAGCGTTGTGGACGGGAACTATGGCTACACCTTC. Its protein product is CSVVDGNYGYTF. The full variable domain, in which reference TRBV29-1 and TRBJ1-2 provide the parts outside the CDR3, is SAVISQKPSRDICQRGTSLTIQCQVDSQVTMMFWYRQQPGQSLTLIATANQGSEATYESGFVIDKFPISRPNLTFSTLTVSNMSPEDSSIYLCSVVDGNYGYTFGSGTRLTVV.

CDR3 coding DNA: TGTGCCAGCAGCCATGGGGGGTTCAGCACAGATACGCAGTATTTT. It translates to CASSHGGFSTDTQYF. The V and J genes are TRBV7-3 and TRBJ2-3, with D possibly being TRBD2 (6 bases). The CDR3 has 15 amino acids. The V end was cut by 5 bases, the J end by 0 bases, with 12 bases between. Germline V gene data show CDR1 as SGHTA and CDR2 as FQGTGA.

The rearrangement joins TRBV7-3 to TRBJ1-2; tentative D call: TRBD1 (5 bases). Trimming shortened V by 5 bases and J by 8 bases, and 21 bases separated the two germline ends. Germline V gene data show CDR1 as SGHTA and CDR2 as FQGTGA. This CDR3 has 15 residues. The CDR3 DNA reads TGTGCCAGCAGCCCCCATTTGGGGGTCTCGGAAGGCTACACCTTC. Protein: CASSPHLGVSEGYTF.

This chain uses TRBV7-3 with TRBJ2-1; no reliable D call. This CDR3 has 11 amino acids. Germline V gene data show CDR1 as SGHTA and CDR2 as FQGTGA. Trimming took off 8 bases at V and 7 bases at J, with 9 bases between the two ends. The CDR3 nucleotides read TGTGCCAGCGGGGTTCAGAATGAGCAGTTCTTC. Protein sequence: CASGVQNEQFF.

V is TRBV29-1 and J is TRBJ2-1, with TRBD1 identical over 10 bases. The CDR3 consists of 12 residues. CDR1 is SQVTM and CDR2 is ANQGSEA in the germline V gene. The CDR3 loop is CSDRGHLNEQFF. The CDR3, as DNA: TGCTCTGACAGGGGGCATCTCAATGAGCAGTTCTTC.

The table lists this clone with a few counts. The chain links TRBV5-8 to TRBJ1-1, with D unclear. Looked up from germline, CDR1 is SGHTS and CDR2 is YDEGEE. This CDR3 contains 13 residues. Trimming pared 0 bases from V and 5 bases from J, leaving 8 bases between. In DNA form, the CDR3 reads TGTGCCAGCAGCTTGGCCGGCCCAACTGAAGCTTTCTTT. Its translation is CASSLAGPTEAFF.

The chain employs TRBV6-1 and TRBJ2-2; the D gene is possibly TRBD2 (5 bases). Trimming shortened V by 7 bases and J by 2 bases, and 11 bases separated the two germline ends. The CDR3 has 14 amino acids. The germline CDR1 and CDR2 sequences are MNHNS and SASEGT. Here the CDR3 DNA reads TGTGCCAGCAACCGGGGAACAAACACCGGGGAGCTGTTTTTT. Its translation is CASNRGTNTGELFF.

The gene calls are TRBV29-1 and TRBJ1-2, with TRBD1 matching 12 bases. After removal of 6 bases from V and 5 bases from J, the junction contained 4 bases not matched to a gene. Germline V CDR1 and CDR2: SQVTM, ANQGSEA. The CDR3 consists of 13 residues. The CDR3 nucleotides read TGCAGCGTCCGGGACAGGGGGCTTTATGGCTACACCTTC. Translating it yields CSVRDRGLYGYTF. Looking up the rest from reference TRBV29-1 and TRBJ1-2 gives the full variable domain: SAVISQKPSRDICQRGTSLTIQCQVDSQVTMMFWYRQQPGQSLTLIATANQGSEATYESGFVIDKFPISRPNLTFSTLTVSNMSPEDSSIYLCSVRDRGLYGYTFGSGTRLTVV.

The V gene is TRBV7-9, the J gene TRBJ2-5, with 14 bases fitting TRBD2. The CDR3 extends over 17 amino acids. Germline lookup yields CDR1 SEHNR and CDR2 FQNEAQ (reference sequence). The ends lost 5 bases at V and 0 bases at J; junction bases unmatched: 5. The CDR3 sequence is CASSPGTSGGDQETQYF. CDR3 DNA: TGTGCCAGCAGCCCCGGGACTAGCGGGGGAGACCAAGAGACCCAGTACTTC.

V gene TRBV7-8 combines with J gene TRBJ2-1; 7 bases align to TRBD2. The CDR3 sequence is 16 residues long. Germline CDR1 SGHVS, CDR2 FQNEAQ. After removal of 5 bases from V and 5 bases from J, the junction contained 12 bases not matched to a gene. CDR3 coding DNA: TGTGCCAGCAGCCAAGTGGGGGGGGTTCTCAACAATGAGCAGTTCTTC. Its translation: CASSQVGGVLNNEQFF.

This clone was seen a few times. J is TRBJ2-7 and V is TRBV20-1, with D perhaps TRBD2 (6 bases). Trimming shortened V by 7 bases and J by 2 bases, and 9 bases separated the two germline ends. Germline assignment: CDR1 DFQATT and CDR2 SNEGSKA (reference sequence). The CDR3 runs to 11 residues. The CDR3 DNA follows: TGCAGTGGGGCGGGGACCTACGAGCAGTACTTC. Residues: CSGAGTYEQYF.

The CDR3 DNA is TGTGCCAGCTCACCGGGGACAGGGGGGAACACTGAAGCTTTCTTT. It yields the protein CASSPGTGGNTEAFF. The genes are TRBV18 and TRBJ1-1; 11 bases match TRBD1. The CDR3 consists of 15 residues. CDR1 and CDR2 from the germline V gene are KGHSH and LQKENI. Trimming cost V 3 bases and J 1 base; bases outside gene matches: 1.

The CDR3 loop reads CASSHQNYGYTF. The CDR3 nucleotides are TGCGCCAGCAGCCACCAAAACTATGGCTACACCTTC. The chain recombines TRBV4-1 with TRBJ1-2; D is uncertain. V was shortened by 3 bases and J by 2 bases, with 4 bases between the two germline ends. The CDR3 extends over 12 amino acids. Germline V CDR1 and CDR2: MGHRA, YSYEKL.

V usage is TRBV28 and J usage is TRBJ2-2, with 9 bases fitting TRBD1. The CDR3 length is 16 residues. CDR1 is MDHEN and CDR2 is SYDVKM in the germline V gene. The V gene end was trimmed by 5 bases and the J gene end by 3 bases; junction bases not matched to a gene: 7. In nucleotides, the CDR3 is TGTGCCAGCAGTGTACAGGGGGCTTTTTACACCGGGGAGCTGTTTTTT. Translation: CASSVQGAFYTGELFF.

This clone was seen only a few times. This rearrangement joins TRBV7-2 to TRBJ2-1; TRBD2 might be the D (6 bases). V lost 7 bases, J lost 0 bases, and 16 bases lay in between. The CDR3 is 16 residues long. Per germline, CDR1 SGHTA and CDR2 FQGNSA. The CDR3 DNA reads TGTGCCAGCATTCTGACGGGGGTGAGCTCCTACAATGAGCAGTTCTTC. Amino acids: CASILTGVSSYNEQFF.

The CDR3 sequence: CASSSEPGQQETQYF. The CDR3 DNA reads TGCGCCAGCAGCTCGGAACCGGGACAGCAAGAGACCCAGTACTTC. The chain couples TRBV5-1 to TRBJ2-5; 7 nucleotides agree with TRBD1. This CDR3 spans 15 amino acids. The trim removed 3 bases at V and 2 bases at J, leaving 7 bases unmatched. CDR1 is SGHRS and CDR2 is YFSETQ in the germline V gene. Supplemented by reference TRBV5-1 and TRBJ2-5, the full variable domain reads KAGVTQTPRYLIKTRGQQVTLSCSPISGHRSVSWYQQTPGQGLQFLFEYFSETQRNKGNFPGRFSGRQFSNSRSEMNVSTLELGDSALYLCASSSEPGQQETQYFGPGTRLLVL.

The chain recombines TRBV6-5 with TRBJ2-5; 7 bases are a match to TRBD2. Trimming cost V 2 bases and J 7 bases; bases outside gene matches: 7. The V gene's germline CDR1 is MNHEY and CDR2 SVGAGI. This CDR3 region has 14 residues. DNA for the CDR3: TGTGCCAGCAGTTACGGATCTAGCGGTAGGACCCAGTACTTC. Protein: CASSYGSSGRTQYF.

The chain uses TRBV19 and TRBJ2-7; TRBD2 agrees at 12 bases. The germline gives CDR1 LNHDA, CDR2 SQIVND (reference sequence). The CDR3 has 15 residues. V was pared by 5 bases and J by 4 bases, with 6 bases of the junction left unmatched. The chain's CDR3 is CASSPTSGGTYEQYF. The CDR3 DNA sequence: TGTGCCAGTAGTCCGACTAGCGGGGGTACATACGAGCAGTACTTC.

The rearrangement uses TRBV6-5 and TRBJ1-1, with D hard to call. The length of the CDR3 is 15 residues. Germline loops: CDR1 MNHEY, CDR2 SVGAGI. V lost 7 bases and J lost 0, with 15 bases in between. The CDR3 protein is CASNLQRELNTEAFF. In nucleotides, the CDR3 is TGTGCCAGCAATCTACAACGGGAGCTGAACACTGAAGCTTTCTTT.